The present TCR beta chain was sequenced within a study of T cells after yellow fever vaccination. Points from the study as a whole: The presence of abundant clonotypes contaminating from the bulk population was possible in FACS-sorted repertoires. Overlap between CD4 and CD8 compartments was detected for a small share of clonotypes. At under 97% for CD4 and just over 85% for CD8, most primary-vaccination clones showed up again after the booster.

Germline assignment: CDR1 SGHVS and CDR2 FQNEAQ. V shed 5 bases, J shed 0 bases, and the junction held 11 bases outside the gene matches. The CDR3 is made up of 17 amino acids. A 5'RACE template-switching step, the method used to make TCR cDNA, added a universal primer site and UMIs. One entry per CDR3 protein, called by TCRdb with MiXCR from the 5' RACE reads. The sample lists over 300,000 distinct CDR3 sequences, roughly 7% occurring once. This clonotype was seen a handful of times. The antigen is unknown. Sequenced here: PBMCs, sampled about 49 days after the first yellow fever vaccination. The chain recombines TRBV7-8 with TRBJ2-5, with 8 bases lining up with TRBD2. This clonotype originated in a man younger than 30 who received the YFV17D yellow fever vaccine. CDR3 loop: CASSPQKRGYNQETQYF. For the CDR3, the DNA is TGTGCCAGCAGCCCCCAAAAGCGGGGGTATAACCAAGAGACCCAGTACTTC.